In its sample, the clone carrying this T cell receptor beta chain was seen once. This entry comes from a study of molecular identifiers for immune sequencing clone quantification. The CDR3 covers 15 residues. Germline CDR1 MNHEY, CDR2 SMNVEV (reference sequence). Trimming removed 5 bases from V and 0 bases from J, with 13 bases in between. TCRdb itself ran the PCR reads through MiXCR, one entry per CDR3 protein. This table has some 320,000 distinct CDR3 sequences, around 21% appearing once. The sequence was collected from a human donor in good health. Some libraries in this study had Jurkat cell RNA spiked in. The material sequenced was naive CD8+ T cells from blood, with Jurkat cell RNA spiked in. Sample subset: FACS-sorted CD8+CD4-CCR7+CD45RA+ naive T cells. This chain joins TRBV27 and TRBJ1-2; D not resolved. The CDR3 sequence: CASSAAAATNYGYTF. CDR3 sequence (DNA): TGTGCCAGCAGTGCCGCGGCAGCCACTAACTATGGCTACACCTTC.